The 20 T cell receptor beta chains listed next were all sequenced from one sample in a study of shared clonotypes between healthy human individuals. Assay: immunoSEQ multiplex PCR; the TCRdb copy retains only in-frame clones and omits some. The sample lists a few million clones; approximately 95% were seen once. Sequenced sample: naive CD4+ T cells from PBMCs. The sample's subset: CD45RA+ positively selected. Receptor source: a man younger than 35 in good health. Some clones in this sample may be carry-over from other donors' samples.

This chain links TRBV19 with TRBJ1-4, with D hard to call. The CDR3 has 14 residues. Germline-derived CDR1 and CDR2 are LNHDA and SQIVND (reference sequence). V dropped 6 bases and J dropped 7 bases, with 15 bases sitting between them. CDR3 nucleotide sequence: TGTGCCAGTAGAAAAGGGTTAGAGGGTGAAAAACTGTTTTTT. This encodes CASRKGLEGEKLFF.

V gene TRBV7-9 combines with J gene TRBJ1-2; 9 bases line up with TRBD1. CDR3 length equals 13 residues. Germline loops: CDR1 SEHNR, CDR2 FQNEAQ (reference sequence). With 5 bases clipped from V and 6 bases from J, the junction kept 4 bases outside the gene matches. The chain's CDR3 is CASSAGQGNGYTF. The CDR3 DNA follows: TGTGCCAGCAGCGCCGGACAGGGGAATGGCTACACCTTC.

The chain couples TRBV2 to TRBJ2-1, with 9 nucleotides matching TRBD2. Trimming cost V 7 bases and J 8 bases; bases outside gene matches: 12. Germline V gene sequence: CDR1 SNHLY, CDR2 FYNNEI. This CDR3 has 15 residues. The CDR3 nucleotides read TGTGCCAGCACGCCCGGAGCGGGAGGTAGAGATGAGCAGTTCTTC. Translated, it gives CASTPGAGGRDEQFF.

This chain uses TRBV5-1 with TRBJ2-7, with D possibly being TRBD1 or TRBD2 (5 bases each). Trimming left V 3 bases short and J 7 bases short, with 14 bases between. Germline values: CDR1 SGHRS, CDR2 YFSETQ. The CDR3 consists of 13 residues. The CDR3 bases are TGCGCCAGCAGCTCTACCAAGAGGGGAGAGCAGTACTTC. Translating it yields CASSSTKRGEQYF.

This chain joins TRBV7-9 and TRBJ2-6; no firm D call. V shed 9 bases and J shed 6 bases, with 9 bases lying between them. Germline loops: CDR1 SEHNR, CDR2 FQNEAQ (reference sequence). This CDR3 spans 12 amino acids. The CDR3 DNA reads as TGTGCCAGTCCTGAGTCGGCCAACGTCCTGACTTTC. It specifies CASPESANVLTF.

The gene calls are TRBV29-1 and TRBJ2-1; D is possibly TRBD1 or TRBD2 (6 bases each). The germline V gene has CDR1 SQVTM and CDR2 ANQGSEA. This CDR3 spans 11 amino acids. The V gene lost 7 bases and the J gene lost 8 bases, with 12 bases spanning the gap. The CDR3 is CSGGGSDEQFF. In DNA, the CDR3 is TGCAGCGGAGGGGGGAGCGATGAGCAGTTCTTC.

V gene TRBV10-1 combines with J gene TRBJ1-4; D is perhaps TRBD1 (6 bases). Deletions cut 4 bases from V and 5 bases from J, with 11 bases between. The CDR3 covers 14 residues. Germline CDR1 WNHNN, CDR2 SYGVQD (reference sequence). CDR3 nucleotide sequence: TGCGCCAGCAGTGGGGGGGGGCGGAATGAAAAACTGTTTTTT. Its translation: CASSGGGRNEKLFF.

This clone showed up just once. The chain links TRBV7-3 to TRBJ1-1, with D unresolved. Germline values: CDR1 SGHTA, CDR2 FQGTGA. Trimming removed 0 bases from V and 1 base from J, with 6 bases in between. This CDR3 has 14 residues. The CDR3 DNA reads TGTGCCAGCAGCTTAACGGTTAGGAACACTGAAGCTTTCTTT. Amino acid sequence: CASSLTVRNTEAFF.

As concerns this clone: A junction boundary mismatches the germline segment, possibly from a read error. The rearrangement uses TRBV7-2 and TRBJ2-4; TRBD1 or TRBD2 may be the D gene (6 bases each). CDR3 size: 13 residues. Looked up from germline, CDR1 is SGHTA and CDR2 is FQGNSA. The CDR3 here is CASSPTRGPPLDF. The CDR3 DNA reads TGTGCCAGCAGCCCCACACGGGGGCCCCCCCTCGACTTC.

This chain uses TRBV9 with TRBJ2-2, with 7 positions matching TRBD1. Germline loops: CDR1 SGDLS, CDR2 YYNGEE. CDR3 length: 15 amino acids. Unmatched junction bases numbered 4, after V lost 4 bases and J lost 1 base. CDR3 sequence (DNA): TGTGCCAGCAGCCCAAGACAGGGGAACACCGGGGAGCTGTTTTTT. Translation: CASSPRQGNTGELFF.

V gene TRBV5-4 combines with J gene TRBJ1-1; 7 nucleotides align to TRBD1. The J segment lost 4 bases and the V segment lost 1 base, leaving 4 bases of the junction unmatched. The CDR3 length is 14 residues. Germline CDR1 and CDR2: SGHNT and YYREEE (reference sequence). In nucleotides, the CDR3 is TGTGCCAGCAGCTTGCGACAGGGTATCACTGAAGCTTTCTTT. Its translation is CASSLRQGITEAFF.

The chain employs TRBV6-5 and TRBJ2-1, with 7 nucleotides matching TRBD2. From germline, CDR1 is MNHEY and CDR2 SVGAGI. The trim removed 8 bases at V and 7 bases at J, leaving 14 bases unmatched. CDR3 length: 15 amino acids. The CDR3: CASRRGSSAGNEQFF. DNA for the CDR3: TGTGCCAGCCGCCGCGGGAGCAGCGCAGGGAATGAGCAGTTCTTC.

The genes are TRBV19 and TRBJ1-5; 7 nucleotides agree with TRBD1. This CDR3 is built from 13 residues. The germline gives CDR1 LNHDA, CDR2 SQIVND (reference sequence). V lost 7 bases and J lost 6; bases outside the gene matches: 6. CDR3 sequence: CASTNRGAQPQHF. CDR3 bases: TGTGCCAGTACCAACAGGGGAGCTCAGCCCCAGCATTTT.

The rearrangement joins TRBV2 to TRBJ1-3; D is undetermined. The ends were cut back, 7 bases at V and 0 bases at J, with 10 bases in the middle. The CDR3 extends over 14 amino acids. CDR1 is SNHLY, CDR2 FYNNEI, per germline. Here the CDR3 DNA reads TGTGCCAGCAAATACGGATCCTCTGGAAACACCATATATTTT. Translated, it gives CASKYGSSGNTIYF. Full variable domain (outside the CDR3, taken from reference TRBV2 and TRBJ1-3): EPEVTQTPSHQVTQMGQEVILRCVPISNHLYFYWYRQILGQKVEFLVSFYNNEISEKSEIFDDQFSVERPDGSNFTLKIRSTKLEDSAMYFCASKYGSSGNTIYFGEGSWLTVV.

The sample holds a few counts of this clone. The chain joins TRBV7-9 to TRBJ1-1; TRBD1 might be the D (5 bases). Germline lookup yields CDR1 SEHNR and CDR2 FQNEAQ (reference sequence). The CDR3 is 14 amino acids. Trimming pared 5 bases from V and 3 bases from J, leaving 13 bases between. CDR3 sequence (DNA): TGTGCCAGCAGCCTTCAGGGAGTAGACACTGAAGCTTTCTTT. It translates to CASSLQGVDTEAFF.

The chain combines TRBV6-1 with TRBJ2-1; possibly TRBD1 or TRBD2 for D (5 bases each). The CDR3 is 18 residues long. The germline V gene has CDR1 MNHNS and CDR2 SASEGT. Trimming took 4 bases from V and 4 from J, leaving 23 bases between them. This CDR3 reads CASSGALLGTHWYNEQFF. CDR3 in DNA: TGTGCCAGCAGTGGGGCCCTACTGGGGACCCACTGGTACAATGAGCAGTTCTTC.

The chain has TRBV7-9 and TRBJ1-4; the match to TRBD1 covers 8 bases. CDR3 length: 15 residues. The trim removed 5 bases at V and 1 base at J, leaving 3 bases unmatched. Germline values: CDR1 SEHNR, CDR2 FQNEAQ (reference sequence). CDR3 in DNA: TGTGCCAGCAGCACCGGACAGGGAACTAATGAAAAACTGTTTTTT. Translation: CASSTGQGTNEKLFF.

The chain recombines TRBV18 with TRBJ1-1; unclear D gene. Germline values: CDR1 KGHSH, CDR2 LQKENI. V lost 2 bases, J lost 2 bases, and 12 bases lay in between. This CDR3 is built from 15 residues. CDR3 amino acids: CASSPIANFNTEAFF. Written as DNA, the CDR3 is TGTGCCAGCTCACCAATAGCCAACTTCAACACTGAAGCTTTCTTT.

The chain is built from TRBV27 and TRBJ2-3; maybe TRBD2 (6 bases). The CDR3 sequence is 15 residues long. CDR1 and CDR2 from the germline V gene are MNHEY and SMNVEV (reference sequence). V was cut by 4 bases and J by 6 bases, with 17 bases left in between. CDR3: CASSYYSGTPDTQYF. The CDR3 DNA is TGTGCCAGCAGTTACTATAGCGGAACCCCCGATACGCAGTATTTT.

The rearrangement joins TRBV5-1 to TRBJ2-7; 7 positions match TRBD1. CDR1 SGHRS and CDR2 YFSETQ come from the germline V gene. J was trimmed by 5 bases and V by 4 bases; bases with no gene match: 9. The CDR3 spans 14 residues. CDR3 DNA: TGCGCCAGCAGCCCCGGGGACAGTTCCAACGAGCAGTACTTC. Its translation is CASSPGDSSNEQYF.